Listed below are T cell receptor beta chains from one sample, sequenced in a study of low-dose radiotherapy and immunotherapy resistance in tumors. TCRdb used MiXCR to reprocess the reads, holding one entry per CDR3 protein. In the table there are about 58,000 distinct CDR3 sequences, 20% to 25% of which are singletons. Sequenced here: PBMCs, sampled after low-dose radiotherapy plus immunotherapy. The source is a male donor with prostate cancer. The CDR3 runs from the conserved cysteine through the conserved F or W. D genes are given only for firm matches. Not all rows give a size; the values are once, few, many and, for expanded clones, a class.

TRBV5-6	many	.	TRBJ1-4	CASGAPHNEKLFF	TGTGCCAGCGGCGCGCCCCATAATGAAAAACTGTTTTTT
TRBV14	many	.	TRBJ1-4	CASSPSSGNEGKLFF	TGTGCCAGCAGCCCCTCGAGCGGGAATGAAGGAAAACTGTTTTTT
TRBV7-2	.	.	TRBJ2-1	CASTPHRTIEQFF	TGTGCCAGCACCCCGCACAGAACGATTGAGCAGTTCTTC
TRBV10-3	.	.	TRBJ2-1	CAISELAEQFF	TGTGCCATCAGTGAGCTCGCTGAGCAGTTCTTC
TRBV5-5	many	TRBD2	TRBJ2-3	CASSLGLAGERTDTQYF	TGTGCCAGCAGCTTGGGACTAGCGGGAGAGCGAACAGATACGCAGTATTTT
TRBV30	many	TRBD2	TRBJ2-3	CAWSVERGPSRTHTQYF	TGTGCCTGGAGTGTTGAGCGGGGGCCATCCAGAACCCATACGCAGTATTTT
TRBV6-6	many	TRBD2	TRBJ2-1	CASTERELQFF	TGTGCCAGCACCGAGCGGGAGTTACAGTTCTTC
TRBV4-1	many	.	TRBJ2-1	CASSQDQAREQFF	TGCGCCAGCAGCCAAGATCAGGCTCGTGAGCAGTTCTTC
TRBV5-5	many	.	TRBJ1-5	CASSRDPAGIPQHF	TGCGCCAGCAGCCGAGACCCCGCTGGGATACCCCAGCATTTT
TRBV6-2/TRBV6-3	many	TRBD1	TRBJ1-1	CASRATGETEAFF	TGTGCCAGCAGGGCTACAGGGGAAACTGAAGCTTTCTTT
TRBV13	.	.	TRBJ1-3	CASSPGETGNTIYF	TGTGCCAGCAGCCCGGGGGAAACGGGAAACACCATATATTTT
TRBV30	many	.	TRBJ2-7	CAWTGEPLSYEQYF	TGTGCCTGGACGGGGGAGCCCCTCTCCTACGAGCAGTACTTC
TRBV6-5	many	TRBD1	TRBJ2-4	CASSYSVFLTGPLAKNIQYF	TGTGCCAGCAGTTACTCGGTTTTCCTGACAGGGCCTCTAGCCAAAAACATTCAGTACTTC
TRBV2	many	TRBD2	TRBJ2-5	CASSDLAGAGRETQYF	TGTGCCAGCAGTGACCTAGCGGGAGCGGGACGGGAGACCCAGTACTTC
TRBV5-1	many	TRBD2	TRBJ2-7	CASSLLAGAPSSYEQYF	TGCGCCAGCAGCTTATTGGCGGGAGCCCCGAGCTCCTACGAGCAGTACTTC
TRBV7-3	.	TRBD2	TRBJ2-3	CASSRPSGASTDTQYF	TGTGCCAGCAGCCGTCCTAGCGGAGCCAGCACAGATACGCAGTATTTT
TRBV19	many	TRBD1	TRBJ1-4	CASSPGTATTNEKLFF	TGTGCCAGTAGTCCCGGGACAGCCACAACTAATGAAAAACTGTTTTTT